One and the same sample provided the 13 T cell receptor beta chains below, sequenced in a study of blood T cell repertoires in COVID-19. Only in-frame clones appear in the TCRdb table, and some are missing; sequencing was by immunoSEQ multiplex PCR. Among around 370,000 clones listed, under 95% were seen once. Sequenced sample: peripheral blood. The receptors derive from a woman aged 18 to 35 who had recovered from COVID-19.

The chain couples TRBV7-9 to TRBJ1-4; D gene unclear. In germline, CDR1 is SEHNR, CDR2 FQNEAQ (reference sequence). This CDR3 has 13 residues. V gave up 6 bases and J gave up 1 base, with 6 bases separating them. In nucleotides, the CDR3 is TGTGCCAGCAGGGGCATAACTAATGAAAAACTGTTTTTT. Residues: CASRGITNEKLFF.

CDR3 residues: CASSLGIGSSYEQYV. The CDR3 DNA reads TGTGCCAGCAGCTTAGGGATCGGGAGCTCCTACGAGCAGTACGTC. V and J are TRBV7-2 and TRBJ2-7; D possibly corresponds to TRBD2 (6 bases). The CDR3 has 15 amino acids. Germline lookup yields CDR1 SGHTA and CDR2 FQGNSA. Trimming took 1 base from V and 0 from J, leaving 10 bases between them.

This clone appeared a single time. The rearrangement uses TRBV7-8 and TRBJ2-1; D gene unclear. The V gene's germline CDR1 is SGHVS and CDR2 FQNEAQ. This CDR3 has 14 amino acids. V was clipped by 1 base and J by 5 bases, with 9 bases between them. As DNA, the CDR3 is TGTGCCAGCAGCTTAGAACACACGAACAATGAGCAGTTCTTC. Amino acids: CASSLEHTNNEQFF.

For this clone: The identical CDR3 is also encoded by other nucleotide sequences in the sample. The chain recombines TRBV5-4 with TRBJ1-4; 9 bases map to TRBD1. V shed 3 bases and J 8 bases; nucleotides not matched to a gene: 5. This CDR3 region has 14 residues. Germline CDR1 reads SGHNT; CDR2 reads YYREEE (reference sequence). The CDR3 sequence is CASSSGQGREKLFF. CDR3 sequence (DNA): TGTGCCAGCAGCTCCGGACAGGGGAGGGAAAAACTGTTTTTT.

This chain uses TRBV7-9 with TRBJ1-5; possible D gene TRBD1, 5 bases. Germline CDR1 SEHNR, CDR2 FQNEAQ (reference sequence). The CDR3 has 15 residues. Trimming took off 1 base at V and 6 bases at J, with 13 bases between the two ends. The CDR3 DNA reads as TGTGCCAGCAGCTTAGGGTTGGGGGGTTCTCAGCCCCAGCATTTT. This codes for CASSLGLGGSQPQHF.

This clone has only one observation. The V gene is TRBV5-4, the J gene TRBJ1-4, with 12 bases lining up with TRBD1. CDR1 and CDR2 (germline): SGHNT, YYREEE (reference sequence). This CDR3 has 16 residues. Unmatched junction bases numbered 6, after V lost 5 bases and J lost 4 bases. For the CDR3, the DNA is TGTGCCAGCAGAAAGGGACAGGGGGCCGGTAATGAAAAACTGTTTTTT. Amino acids: CASRKGQGAGNEKLFF.

V is TRBV19 and J is TRBJ1-2, with TRBD1 matching over 7 bases. This CDR3 contains 14 residues. Germline V gene data show CDR1 as LNHDA and CDR2 as SQIVND (reference sequence). Trimming at V came to 8 bases and at J to 6 bases, leaving 12 bases not matched to a gene. Here the CDR3 reads CASLRGRDSDGYTF. CDR3 nucleotide sequence: TGTGCCAGTTTGAGGGGGCGCGATTCAGATGGCTACACCTTC.

The chain combines TRBV6-4 with TRBJ1-3; D is possibly TRBD1 (5 bases). V lost 7 bases to trimming and J lost 2 bases, with 12 bases between them. Germline assignment: CDR1 MRHNA and CDR2 SNTAGT. CDR3 size: 14 residues. In DNA form, the CDR3 reads TGTGCCAGCACTCCATCGGGGGCTGGAAACACCATATATTTT. Residues: CASTPSGAGNTIYF.

A single count supports this clone. The chain couples TRBV7-9 to TRBJ2-7; 8 bases fit TRBD2. Germline CDR1 reads SEHNR; CDR2 reads FQNEAQ (reference sequence). This CDR3 comprises 15 residues. The ends lost 6 bases at V and 4 bases at J; junction bases unmatched: 11. This chain's CDR3 is CASSGSFSGTYEQYV. The CDR3 nucleotides are TGTGCCAGCAGTGGTTCGTTTAGCGGGACTTACGAGCAGTACGTC.

The chain uses TRBV19 and TRBJ2-2, with 7 bases that match TRBD1. Germline V gives CDR1 LNHDA, CDR2 SQIVND (reference sequence). The V gene end was trimmed by 7 bases and the J gene end by 0 bases; junction bases not matched to a gene: 5. The CDR3 totals 15 residues. The CDR3 region is CASKPGQPNTGELFF. CDR3 sequence (DNA): TGTGCCAGTAAGCCGGGACAGCCGAACACCGGGGAGCTGTTTTTT.

The genes are TRBV10-2 and TRBJ1-1, with 10 positions matching TRBD1. Germline V gene lookup returns CDR1 WSHSY and CDR2 SAAADI. The CDR3 spans 15 residues. V shed 2 bases and J 5 bases; nucleotides not matched to a gene: 5. The CDR3: CASSEHDRGRTEAFF. In nucleotides, the CDR3 is TGCGCCAGCAGTGAGCATGACAGGGGGCGAACTGAAGCTTTCTTT.

The chain links TRBV9 to TRBJ1-2; a possible D gene is TRBD1 (5 bases). This CDR3 is built from 19 residues. Germline V gene lookup returns CDR1 SGDLS and CDR2 YYNGEE. V lost 6 bases and J 1 base, leaving 28 bases between the germline ends. CDR3 in amino acids: CASTPFIDSYEGINYGYTF. CDR3 coding DNA: TGTGCCAGCACCCCCTTCATTGACAGTTACGAAGGAATTAACTATGGCTACACCTTC. Based on the CDR3 plus reference TRBV9 and TRBJ1-2, the full variable domain is DSGVTQTPKHLITATGQRVTLRCSPRSGDLSVYWYQQSLDQGLQFLIQYYNGEERAKGNILERFSAQQFPDLHSELNLSSLELGDSALYFCASTPFIDSYEGINYGYTFGSGTRLTVV.

This chain uses TRBV11-2 with TRBJ2-7; no clear D. Per the germline V gene, CDR1 is SGHAT and CDR2 is FQNNGV. The V and J ends lost 5 bases and 3 bases respectively, with 8 bases between them. The CDR3 runs to 12 residues. The CDR3 sequence is CASSPLGYEQYV. The CDR3, as DNA: TGTGCCAGCAGCCCCCTCGGCTACGAGCAGTACGTC.